Following are 27 T cell receptor beta chains from one sample sequenced in a study of CD8+ T cells in alopecia areata. Regarding treatment: oral pan-JAK inhibitor, 5-10 mg twice daily. In each case, RNA was isolated and then reverse transcribed into cDNA as the sequencing template. Data came from immunoSEQ multiplex PCR; TCRdb stores just in-frame clones and leaves some out. The table has some 99,000 clones, more than 55% seen once; the top ten hold less than 20%. The sequences come from CD8+ T cells sorted from blood, collected at week 4, from a patient treated with tofacitinib. The receptors shown here come from a human donor with alopecia areata.

This clone showed up just a few times. The V and J genes are TRBV28 and TRBJ1-5; no definite D call. There are 14 residues in the CDR3. The V end lost 0 bases, the J end lost 5 bases, and 8 bases lay between the germline ends. The germline V gene has CDR1 MDHEN and CDR2 SYDVKM. CDR3 sequence (DNA): TGTGCCAGCAGTTTATGGGGGTCTGATCAGCCCCAGCATTTT. This gives the protein CASSLWGSDQPQHF.

This chain connects TRBV27 to TRBJ1-1; D is possibly TRBD1 (5 bases). Germline V CDR1 and CDR2: MNHEY, SMNVEV (reference sequence). V was pared by 4 bases and J by 1 base, with 13 bases between. The CDR3 has 15 residues. CDR3 sequence reads: CASSSGFPKNTEAFF. The CDR3 nucleotides read TGTGCCAGCAGTTCAGGGTTCCCAAAGAACACTGAAGCTTTCTTT.

The J gene is TRBJ2-5, the V gene TRBV5-6; 7 nucleotides agree with TRBD2. In germline, CDR1 is SGHDT, CDR2 YYEEEE. V was clipped by 4 bases and J by 3 bases; unmatched bases: 15. The CDR3 totals 17 residues. The CDR3 reads CASSEVRGVGPEETQYF. For the CDR3, the DNA is TGTGCCAGCAGCGAGGTCCGGGGGGTCGGACCCGAAGAGACCCAGTACTTC. Using reference TRBV5-6 and TRBJ2-5 for the parts outside the CDR3, the full variable domain is DAGVTQSPTHLIKTRGQQVTLRCSPKSGHDTVSWYQQALGQGPQFIFQYYEEEERQRGNFPDRFSGHQFPNYSSELNVNALLLGDSALYLCASSEVRGVGPEETQYFGPGTRLLVL.

The rearrangement joins TRBV14 to TRBJ2-1, with a weak D call TRBD2 (5 bases). V was clipped by 1 base and J by 7 bases, with 14 bases between them. Looked up from germline, CDR1 is SGHDN and CDR2 is FVKESK. The CDR3 runs 15 residues. As DNA, the CDR3 is TGTGCCAGCAGCCAAGTTGGATACCTAGCAAATGAGCAGTTCTTC. As protein: CASSQVGYLANEQFF.

This clone was seen only a few times. J is TRBJ2-1 and V is TRBV28, with no clear D. The V gene's germline CDR1 is MDHEN and CDR2 SYDVKM. The CDR3 is 13 amino acids. Trimming removed 5 bases at V and 1 base at J, with 6 bases between. The CDR3 DNA sequence: TGTGCCAGCAGTCCAAGGTCCTACAATGAGCAGTTCTTC. Amino acids: CASSPRSYNEQFF.

The chain couples TRBV7-9 to TRBJ1-6; D possibly corresponds to TRBD1 (6 bases). Germline V gene data show CDR1 as SEHNR and CDR2 as FQNEAQ (reference sequence). V was clipped by 5 bases and J by 10 bases, with 15 bases between them. The CDR3 has 14 residues. CDR3 sequence (DNA): TGTGCCAGCAGCCTGGACAGTAGGGGATCACCCCTCCACTTT. Its translation is CASSLDSRGSPLHF.

The CDR3 nucleotides are TGTGCCAGCAGTTTCTTTGAAAACAATGAGCAGTTCTTC. Translating gives CASSFFENNEQFF. The J gene is TRBJ2-1, the V gene TRBV27; D unclear. CDR1 and CDR2 (germline): MNHEY, SMNVEV (reference sequence). This CDR3 has 13 residues. V lost 3 bases to trimming and J lost 5 bases, with 8 bases between them.

The chain uses TRBV4-1 and TRBJ1-5; possibly TRBD1 for D (5 bases). This CDR3 has 14 residues. V was clipped by 2 bases and J by 2 bases, with 7 bases between them. Germline CDR1 and CDR2: MGHRA and YSYEKL. CDR3: CASSQIGGNQPQHF. CDR3 sequence (DNA): TGCGCCAGCAGCCAAATAGGGGGCAATCAGCCCCAGCATTTT.

The chain combines TRBV6-6 with TRBJ2-5; maybe TRBD2 (6 bases). The CDR3 covers 12 residues. V shed 6 bases and J shed 2 bases, with 7 bases lying between them. Germline V gives CDR1 MNHNY, CDR2 SVGAGI (reference sequence). CDR3 residues: CASSREQETQYF. The CDR3 coding sequence is TGTGCCAGCAGCCGGGAGCAAGAGACCCAGTACTTC.

The chain recombines TRBV9 with TRBJ2-3; 7 bases match TRBD2. Germline trimming cut 0 bases from V and 1 base from J; bases unmatched to any gene: 5. This CDR3 comprises 16 residues. In germline, CDR1 is SGDLS, CDR2 YYNGEE. The CDR3 loop reads CASSVGGGSRTDTQYF. In nucleotides, the CDR3 is TGTGCCAGCAGCGTAGGGGGCGGGAGCCGCACAGATACGCAGTATTTT.

Many counts were recorded for this clone. The chain joins TRBV27 to TRBJ1-1; TRBD1 agrees at 10 bases. The germline gives CDR1 MNHEY, CDR2 SMNVEV (reference sequence). The CDR3 runs to 13 residues. J gave up 7 bases and V 6 bases, and 5 bases lay outside the gene matches. The CDR3 nucleotides are TGTGCCAGCAGCCTGGACAGGGGGAGTGAAGCTTTCTTT. Translating it yields CASSLDRGSEAFF.

V and J are TRBV19 and TRBJ2-7; D tentatively fits TRBD1 or TRBD2 (5 bases each). Trimming pared 5 bases from V and 2 bases from J, leaving 13 bases between. The CDR3 consists of 14 residues. Per germline, CDR1 LNHDA and CDR2 SQIVND (reference sequence). Here the CDR3 DNA reads TGTGCCAGTAGTTCCGGGACGGATACCTACGAGCAGTACTTC. This sequence encodes CASSSGTDTYEQYF.

This chain links TRBV7-2 with TRBJ2-2; tentative D call: TRBD1 (6 bases). V was clipped by 1 base and J by 3 bases, with 18 bases between them. Germline lookup yields CDR1 SGHTA and CDR2 FQGNSA. This CDR3 contains 18 residues. The CDR3 here is CASSLVVQGATDTGELFF. The DNA for the CDR3 is TGTGCCAGCAGCTTAGTCGTACAGGGAGCGACGGACACCGGGGAGCTGTTTTTT.

The V call is TRBV14, the J call TRBJ2-2, with D tentatively TRBD1 (5 bases). There are 17 residues in the CDR3. Germline CDR1 and CDR2: SGHDN and FVKESK. V was clipped by 2 bases and J by 5 bases, with 18 bases between them. Here the CDR3 reads CASSQYGSTVGTGELFF. The CDR3 DNA is TGTGCCAGCAGCCAATACGGGTCGACAGTTGGAACCGGGGAGCTGTTTTTT.

For the CDR3, the DNA is TGTGCCAGCAGTCTCTTTACCGGGGAGCTGTTTTTT. Protein product: CASSLFTGELFF. This sequence joins TRBV27 and TRBJ2-2; D is unclear. V lost 5 bases and J lost 5, with 6 bases in between. This CDR3 has 12 residues. Germline CDR1 MNHEY, CDR2 SMNVEV (reference sequence).

The gene calls are TRBV27 and TRBJ2-4; no clear D gene. Trimming stripped 3 bases from V and 2 bases from J, with 17 bases between. Germline assignment: CDR1 MNHEY and CDR2 SMNVEV (reference sequence). The CDR3 loop spans 17 amino acids. CDR3 sequence reads: CASSLVGPAISKNIQYF. CDR3 sequence (DNA): TGTGCCAGCAGTTTGGTCGGACCCGCTATATCCAAAAACATTCAGTACTTC.

The chain combines TRBV7-2 with TRBJ2-7; D is perhaps TRBD1 (6 bases). Trimming removed 5 bases from V and 0 bases from J, with 17 bases in between. This CDR3 region has 16 residues. Germline loops: CDR1 SGHTA, CDR2 FQGNSA. CDR3 bases: TGTGCCAGCAGCACACCGGACAGCCCGAGCTCCTACGAGCAGTACTTC. It specifies CASSTPDSPSSYEQYF. Using reference TRBV7-2 and TRBJ2-7 for the parts outside the CDR3, the full variable domain is GAGVSQSPSNKVTEKGKDVELRCDPISGHTALYWYRQSLGQGLEFLIYFQGNSAPDKSGLPSDRFSAERTGGSVSTLTIQRTQQEDSAVYLCASSTPDSPSSYEQYFGPGTRLTVT.

The rearrangement links TRBV9 to TRBJ2-2; the D gene is possibly TRBD2 (7 bases). V was clipped by 6 bases and J by 4 bases, with 16 bases between them. The CDR3 length is 15 residues. Germline V gives CDR1 SGDLS, CDR2 YYNGEE. The CDR3 sequence: CASTLGGGVTGELFF. The CDR3 DNA sequence: TGTGCCAGCACCCTAGGGGGGGGCGTCACCGGGGAGCTGTTTTTT. Drawing the rest from reference TRBV9 and TRBJ2-2, the complete variable domain is DSGVTQTPKHLITATGQRVTLRCSPRSGDLSVYWYQQSLDQGLQFLIQYYNGEERAKGNILERFSAQQFPDLHSELNLSSLELGDSALYFCASTLGGGVTGELFFGEGSRLTVL.

This sequence joins TRBV7-9 and TRBJ2-1; 7 nucleotides agree with TRBD2. V dropped 4 bases and J dropped 5; count of bases not matched to a gene: 11. Germline V lookup: CDR1 SEHNR, CDR2 FQNEAQ (reference sequence). The CDR3 has 16 residues. This CDR3 is CASSSPRGGSHNEQFF. The DNA for the CDR3 is TGTGCCAGCAGCTCACCGCGGGGCGGGAGCCACAATGAGCAGTTCTTC.

This clone has just one count. The V gene is TRBV4-1, the J gene TRBJ1-1; D gene uncertain. The germline V gene encodes CDR1 MGHRA and CDR2 YSYEKL. Trimming pared 3 bases from V and 7 bases from J, leaving 9 bases between. This CDR3 comprises 12 residues. CDR3 nucleotides: TGCGCCAGCAGCCATGTTGGAGGTGAAGCTTTCTTT. The encoded protein is CASSHVGGEAFF.

The sample holds a few counts of this clone. J is TRBJ2-7 and V is TRBV7-9; 10 positions match TRBD1. V was pared by 1 base and J by 5 bases, with 11 bases of the junction left unmatched. The CDR3 has 17 residues. Per germline, CDR1 SEHNR and CDR2 FQNEAQ (reference sequence). CDR3 sequence reads: CASSLGYRDRGNNEQYF. The CDR3 bases are TGTGCCAGCAGCTTAGGGTACCGGGACAGGGGCAACAACGAGCAGTACTTC.

The rearrangement uses TRBV7-2 and TRBJ2-7; TRBD2 matches at 11 bases. Trimming removed 6 bases from V and 2 bases from J; junction bases left unmatched: 6. The CDR3 covers 15 residues. The germline V gene encodes CDR1 SGHTA and CDR2 FQGNSA. The CDR3 here is CASRLAGDLTYEQYF. CDR3 nucleotide sequence: TGTGCCAGCAGACTAGCGGGGGATCTCACCTACGAGCAGTACTTC.

CDR3 in amino acids: CSVGHANQETQYF. CDR3 DNA sequence: TGCAGCGTGGGACACGCAAATCAAGAGACCCAGTACTTC. The V gene is TRBV29-1, the J gene TRBJ2-5; possible D gene TRBD1, 6 bases. The germline V gene has CDR1 SQVTM and CDR2 ANQGSEA. Trimming took 6 bases from V and 2 from J, leaving 13 bases between them. This CDR3 has 13 amino acids.

The DNA for the CDR3 is TGCAGCGTTGAGTCGGACGAAACTTTGGGCGAGCAGTACTTC. It specifies CSVESDETLGEQYF. The chain joins TRBV29-1 to TRBJ2-7, with D unclear. Germline V gives CDR1 SQVTM, CDR2 ANQGSEA. V was shortened by 3 bases and J by 6 bases, with 18 bases between the two germline ends. This CDR3 region has 14 residues.

V gene TRBV13 combines with J gene TRBJ2-5; D call uncertain. This CDR3 has 14 amino acids. V was trimmed by 2 bases and J by 1 base, leaving 8 bases between them. CDR1 and CDR2 (germline): PRHDT, FYEKMQ (reference sequence). CDR3 in DNA: TGTGCCAGCAGCTTAAGGCAGTCCCAAGAGACCCAGTACTTC. Translating gives CASSLRQSQETQYF.

The CDR3 loop is CASSQWDAGDQPQHF. CDR3 nucleotides: TGCGCCAGCAGTCAATGGGATGCAGGAGATCAGCCCCAGCATTTT. J is TRBJ1-5 and V is TRBV23-1; D gene unclear. TRBV23-1 is an open reading frame whose function is uncertain. Trimming removed 1 base from V and 5 bases from J, with 12 bases in between. The CDR3 totals 15 residues.

The gene calls are TRBV30 and TRBJ1-3; weak D call: TRBD1 (6 bases). CDR3 length: 14 residues. V was shortened by 1 base and J by 8 bases, with 15 bases between the two germline ends. The germline V gene encodes CDR1 GTSNPN and CDR2 SVGIG (reference sequence). The CDR3 region has the DNA TGTGCCTGGAGTGGAGGAACAGGGAGGGACACCATATATTTT. Its translation: CAWSGGTGRDTIYF. The full variable domain, rest sourced from reference TRBV30 and TRBJ1-3, is SQTIHQWPATLVQPVGSPLSLECTVEGTSNPNLYWYRQAAGRGLQLLFYSVGIGQISSEVPQNLSASRPQDRQFILSSKKLLLSDSGFYLCAWSGGTGRDTIYFGEGSWLTVV.